This T cell receptor beta chain appears in the sequencing data of a study of blood T cell repertoires in COVID-19. Study-level information: Acute-phase and convalescent COVID-19 samples originated in the United States, Italy and Spain. T cells, B-cell-depleted T cells, or PBMCs provided the cDNA or gDNA that served as material.

The CDR3 extends over 15 amino acids. V lost 4 bases, J lost 5 bases, and 11 bases stayed unmatched. Per the germline V gene, CDR1 is SGDLS and CDR2 is YYNGEE. Per the study methods: Nucleated cell counts were estimated from reference gene primer amplification. Profiled with immunoSEQ multiplex PCR; TCRdb holds only in-frame clones, not every one. From that table come the V and J calls and clone size; the DNA was used to work out D and trimming. The profile shows tens of thousands of clones, approximately 90% of them singletons. Sequenced material: peripheral blood. The chain couples TRBV9 to TRBJ2-5; 7 bases line up with TRBD1. This receptor was identified in a man between 60 and 75 years old with acute or convalescent COVID-19. The CDR3 DNA is TGTGCCAGCAGCCATGAACAGGGGAACGGGGAGACCCAGTACTTC. Protein sequence: CASSHEQGNGETQYF.